This entry features one TCR beta chain sequence. Its antigen has not been determined. Base qualities are missing; no much larger clone stands one base away. TCRbeta CDR3 regions were amplified from genomic DNA by means of the immunoSEQ Assay, a bias-controlled multiplex PCR. Turning to the authors' computational methods: Nucleated cell counts per sample were estimated from amplification of reference gene primers within the assay. To quantify the absolute abundance of each unique TCRbeta CDR3 rearrangement, sequence reads were collapsed and filtered. Productive Simpson clonality was computed per sample as the square root of Simpson's diversity index over productive rearrangements. TCRdb retrieved this table from immuneACCESS and kept in-frame rearrangements only. Not all clones are present; in checked studies, unresolved V genes account for under half, and no reason is known for the remainder. That table supplies the V and J calls and clone size; D and trimming were determined from the DNA. The sample table shows approximately 470,000 clones, and about 90% are seen once. Under 0.75% of the sample rests with the top ten.

In the prospective study, participants were roughly 18 to 100 years old, resided in about two dozen geographic areas of the United States, and were enrolled through a virtual design. To assign participants to cohorts, the prospective study relied on clinical history that participants themselves reported in a screening survey and a study questionnaire. For ImmuneRACE Cohort 3, a participant was defined as recovered based on two consecutive negative NP/OP PCR tests, clearance by a healthcare professional, or resolution of symptoms. Mobile phlebotomists in the prospective study collected whole blood, serum and a nasopharyngeal or oropharyngeal swab from every participant. Additional blood draws and questionnaires over an approximately 2-month period could optionally be provided by prospective study participants. Blood samples from the prospective study were shipped frozen or at room temperature prior to DNA extraction.

The record originates from a study of blood T cell repertoires in COVID-19 (dated by TCRdb to the early 2020s). For the wider study: Collaborator samples came from the United States, Italy and Spain and covered acute and convalescent phases of COVID-19. The material from the prospective study consisted of cDNA or gDNA derived from T cells, B-cell-depleted T cells, or PBMCs. A de-identified subject ID, COVID-19 status, age in years and sex were almost always included in the sample metadata. The samples were drawn from the first 160 participants of the ongoing ImmuneRACE study and from 950 to 1,500 subjects provided by 6 global collaborators. The dataset comprised deeply sampled blood TCRbeta repertoires from subjects exposed to, actively infected with, or recovered from COVID-19. The repertoires were released in a freely available public database intended as a resource for research on the immune response to SARS-CoV-2. Where available, HLA class I and class II types were taken from metadata supplied by the sample provider and were not determined by assay-based typing. Study-wide findings and limitations: Clinical and demographic metadata were provided uncurated, with the amount varying by source and participant.

Sequencing was carried out using PBMCs or T cells enriched from blood (not recorded which). The clonotype originates from a woman aged 18-35 years who had recovered from COVID-19.

The nucleotide sequence is TGTGCCTGGAGTATAGGGGTGGGCACTGAAGCTTTCTTT. Its coded protein is CAWSIGVGTEAFF. The chain uses TRBV30 and TRBJ1-1; a weak D assignment points to TRBD1 (5 bases agree). The CDR3 covers 13 residues, taking in both the cysteine and the phenylalanine. Of all the DNA, just the CDR3 is kept, 39 bases in frame from base 1. CDR1 and CDR2 were assigned from the germline V gene (reference sequence) as GTSNPN and SVGIG. At the junction V is shortened by 2 bases and J by 4 bases, with 11 bases in between.